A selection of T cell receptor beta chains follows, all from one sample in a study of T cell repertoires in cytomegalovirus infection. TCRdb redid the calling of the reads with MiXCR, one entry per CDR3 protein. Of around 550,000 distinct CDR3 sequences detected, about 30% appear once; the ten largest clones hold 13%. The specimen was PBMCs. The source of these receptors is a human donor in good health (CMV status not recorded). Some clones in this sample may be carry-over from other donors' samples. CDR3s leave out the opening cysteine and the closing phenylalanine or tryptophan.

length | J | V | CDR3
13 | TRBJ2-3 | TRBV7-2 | ASSPSGVKTDTQY
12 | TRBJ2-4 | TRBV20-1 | SARLGGTKNIQY
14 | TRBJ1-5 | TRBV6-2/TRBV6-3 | ASSDRERGSNQPQH
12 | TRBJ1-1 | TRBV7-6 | ASSLAQGEEKAF
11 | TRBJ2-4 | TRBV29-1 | SVLGSAKNIQY
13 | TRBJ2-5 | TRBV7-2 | ASSFNRQTQETQY
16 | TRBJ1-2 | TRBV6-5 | ASSYWGDRGAFETGYT
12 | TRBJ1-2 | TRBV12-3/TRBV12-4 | ASSPSDRALGYT
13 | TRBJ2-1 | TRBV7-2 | ASSLNRDRYNEQF
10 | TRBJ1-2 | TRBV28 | ASTDSAYGYT
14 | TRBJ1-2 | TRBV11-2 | ASSKGAGTVNYGYT
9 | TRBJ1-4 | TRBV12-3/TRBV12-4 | ASSFSEKLF
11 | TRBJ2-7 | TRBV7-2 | ASSLGAGDEQY
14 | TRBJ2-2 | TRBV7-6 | ASSLEGGIKTGELF